Sequencing of this T cell receptor beta chain was carried out in a study of blood T cells in healthy people across ages. PCR was performed a second time for 7 to 11 cycles using a sample-barcoded 5' primer and a J-beta primer mix. Through a template-switch adaptor with 12 random nucleotides, each cDNA molecule received a tag. Each CDR3 protein gets one entry after TCRdb re-called the 5' RACE reads with MiXCR. Of around 710,000 distinct CDR3 sequences listed, roughly 41% are singletons. General study results and limits: Researchers report that TCR beta diversity correlated strongly with naive T cell percentage. It was not known whether donors were CMV positive (a possible confounder of expanded clonotype changes).

This CDR3 has 13 residues. Trimming pared 5 bases from V and 5 bases from J, leaving 12 bases between. Germline V gene data show CDR1 as SGHVS and CDR2 as FQNEAQ. To note about this clonotype: Its specificity is unknown.

The origin of this receptor is an older woman in good health. Material for sequencing was blood. This chain connects TRBV7-8 to TRBJ2-5; D perhaps matches TRBD2 (6 bases). The CDR3 coding sequence is TGTGCCAGCAGCCCCTCTAGCGTGGAGACCCAGTACTTC. Protein product: CASSPSSVETQYF.